This is a list of T cell receptor beta chains from one sample in a study of cytomegalovirus exposure and HLA in healthy donors. Sequenced by immunoSEQ multiplex PCR; TCRdb stores in-frame clones only, minus some. The table lists under 200,000 clones, approximately 86% of them singletons, with around 0.99% in the top ten. Sequences were obtained from PBMCs. These receptors originate from a boy aged 2 to 9 in good health and CMV-seronegative. The CDR3 runs from the conserved cysteine through the conserved F or W. Fields, in order: V gene, D gene, clone size, J gene, CDR3 DNA, CDR3 protein. A D gene is named only where the DNA matches it firmly. Size tells how often a clone was seen (once, few, many) or the class of an expanded clone, and some rows leave it out.

TRBV29-1	-	once	TRBJ2-1	TGCAGCGTCGACACACAAAATGAGCAGTTCTTC	CSVDTQNEQFF
TRBV4-1	-	-	TRBJ1-3	TGCGCCAGCAGCCAGAGGGCGGGAAACACCATATATTTT	CASSQRAGNTIYF
TRBV5-1	-	-	TRBJ2-3	TGCGCCAGCAGCTTGTCTTTCAGGACAAGCACAGATACGCAGTATTTT	CASSLSFRTSTDTQYF
TRBV14	TRBD1	few	TRBJ2-7	TGTGCCAGCAGCCACGGGACAGTCCAGTACTTC	CASSHGTVQYF
TRBV5-4	-	-	TRBJ2-7	TGTGCCAGCAGCTCTCGGGGGGCTTACTACGAGCAGTACTTC	CASSSRGAYYEQYF
TRBV6-5	-	-	TRBJ1-5	TGTGCCAGCAGTGTGGTACAGGTCAATCAGCCCCAGCATTTT	CASSVVQVNQPQHF
TRBV9	-	-	TRBJ2-7	TGTGCCAGCAGCGTAGTGCAGGGGCCGGGGGAGCAGTACTTC	CASSVVQGPGEQYF
TRBV28	-	-	TRBJ1-1	TGTGCCAGCGGGGGGGGCCCTGAAGCTTTCTTT	CASGGGPEAFF
TRBV29-1	-	-	TRBJ1-5	TGCAGCGCCAAAACGGGCAATCAGCCCCAGCATTTT	CSAKTGNQPQHF
TRBV27	-	-	TRBJ1-1	TGTGCCAGCAGTTTAACCACAGGGTATGGAGCTTTCTTT	CASSLTTGYGAFF
TRBV27	TRBD1	-	TRBJ1-5	TGTGCCAGCAGTTTCTTACCTAAATCCCGGGACAGGTTTAATAGCAATCAGCCCCAGCATTTT	CASSFLPKSRDRFNSNQPQHF
TRBV6-1	-	-	TRBJ1-1	TGTGCCAGTCTCTATCTCACCCCGGGGACTGAAGCTTTCTTT	CASLYLTPGTEAFF
TRBV10-1	TRBD1	-	TRBJ2-7	TGCGCCAGCAGTGGGAAGACAGGGGGCATTGACGAGCAGTACTTC	CASSGKTGGIDEQYF
TRBV6-1	TRBD1	-	TRBJ2-5	TGTGCCAGCAGTGGGGGACAGATGGCACAGTACTTC	CASSGGQMAQYF
TRBV7-9	TRBD2	few	TRBJ2-2	TGTGCCAGCAGCTTTGGGCGGGGGACGGCCGGGGAGCTGTTTTTT	CASSFGRGTAGELFF
TRBV28	-	-	TRBJ1-2	TGTGCCAGCAGTCCCCTAACCCCCCAGGGGTCCTATGGCTACACCTTC	CASSPLTPQGSYGYTF
TRBV9	-	-	TRBJ2-1	TGTGCCAGCAGCGCCAAGACTAGAAGCTCCTACAATGAGCAGTTCTTC	CASSAKTRSSYNEQFF
TRBV9	TRBD1	-	TRBJ1-1	TGTGCCAGCAGTGGTAGACAGGGATTGAACACTGAAGCTTTCTTT	CASSGRQGLNTEAFF
TRBV30	TRBD2	-	TRBJ2-1	TGTGCCTACCTACAGGGACTAGCGACCTACAATGAGCAGTTCTTC	CAYLQGLATYNEQFF
TRBV19	-	-	TRBJ1-4	TGTGCCACTCCGAGACAGCCACTTGAAAAACTGTTTTTT	CATPRQPLEKLFF
TRBV2	-	-	TRBJ2-3	TGTGCCAGCAGTGATTCCGAGACGCAGTATTTT	CASSDSETQYF
TRBV6-1	TRBD1	-	TRBJ1-2	TGTGCCAGCAGCCTCCTTGACAGGGACTATGGCTACACCTTC	CASSLLDRDYGYTF
TRBV19	TRBD1	-	TRBJ2-7	TGTGCCAGTAGTCAACAGGGGGCATTAATCTACGAGCAGTACTTC	CASSQQGALIYEQYF
TRBV6-1	-	once	TRBJ1-5	TGTGCCAGCAGTGGGGGGGGAGGGGGTATGCCCCAGCATTTT	CASSGGGGGMPQHF
TRBV2	TRBD1	-	TRBJ1-5	TGTGCCAGCAGCCTCGACAGGGCCAATCAGCCCCAGCATTTT	CASSLDRANQPQHF
TRBV2	-	-	TRBJ2-7	TGTGCCAGCAGTAATCCATTACAGGGAACCGCCTACGAGCAGTACTTC	CASSNPLQGTAYEQYF
TRBV7-9	-	-	TRBJ1-1	TGTGCCAGCAGCTTCGGGACACCCTTTGAAGCTTTCTTT	CASSFGTPFEAFF
TRBV15	-	once	TRBJ1-5	TGTGCCACCAGCAGAGATCGAACGAATCAGGCCCAGCATTTT	CATSRDRTNQAQHF
TRBV19	-	-	TRBJ1-1	TGTGCCACCTTCCGGGGGGTTGAAGCTTTCTTT	CATFRGVEAFF
TRBV19	-	-	TRBJ1-2	TGTGCCAGTAGTATAGATCGGGACACTCATGGCTACACCTTC	CASSIDRDTHGYTF
TRBV4-2	TRBD2	-	TRBJ2-7	TGTGCCAGCAGCCAAGGGTTAACTAGCGGGGGAACCTACGAGCAGTACTTC	CASSQGLTSGGTYEQYF
TRBV19	-	-	TRBJ1-2	TGTGCCAGTAGATTTACGGGGGGAAGCTATGGCTACACCTTC	CASRFTGGSYGYTF
TRBV4-1	-	-	TRBJ2-7	TGCGCCAGCAGCCAAGGTCCCGGGGGAGCCAGCTACGAGCAGTACTTC	CASSQGPGGASYEQYF
TRBV6-4	-	once	TRBJ2-7	TGTGCCAGCAGTGACTCGAGGGAACCGGCGGAGCAGTACTTC	CASSDSREPAEQYF
TRBV28	TRBD1	-	TRBJ2-2	TGTGCCAGCAGTTCCTACCGACAGGGATTTTCTTCCGGGGAGCTGTTTTTT	CASSSYRQGFSSGELFF
TRBV27	-	-	TRBJ2-1	TGTGCCAGCAGTTCCATGATTTCGAGACAGGACGCCTACAATGAGCAGTTCTTC	CASSSMISRQDAYNEQFF
TRBV11-2	-	-	TRBJ1-2	TGTGCCAGCACCTCCGGGGGGTATGGCTACACCTTC	CASTSGGYGYTF
TRBV28	TRBD1	-	TRBJ1-2	TGTGCCAGCAGTGTGATTACAGGGGGCTATGGCTACACCTTC	CASSVITGGYGYTF
TRBV27	-	-	TRBJ2-7	TGTGCCAGCAGCTCGGACAGGGCGGGGGTCGAGCAGTACTTC	CASSSDRAGVEQYF
TRBV5-1	-	-	TRBJ2-6	TGCGCCAGCAGCTTGTCTAGGGCGGGCAGCTCTGGGGCCAACGTCCTGACTTTC	CASSLSRAGSSGANVLTF
TRBV6-6	-	-	TRBJ1-1	TGTGCCAGTTCACAAGATAGCTACACTGAAGCTTTCTTT	CASSQDSYTEAFF
TRBV7-9	-	-	TRBJ2-7	TGTGCCAGCAGCTTAACGACAGCCTACGAGCAGTACTTC	CASSLTTAYEQYF
TRBV28	TRBD1	-	TRBJ2-1	TGTGCCAGCAGTCCAGGGGGCGTCTCCTACAATGAGCAGTTCTTC	CASSPGGVSYNEQFF
TRBV28	-	-	TRBJ2-6	TGTGCCAGCACCCACCGACGGGGAAGCTCTGGGGCCAACGTCCTGACTTTC	CASTHRRGSSGANVLTF
TRBV9	TRBD1	-	TRBJ2-6	TGTGCCAGCACTCCAGGGGGCCCCCTCTCTGGGGCCAACGTCCTGACTTTC	CASTPGGPLSGANVLTF
TRBV4-1	-	-	TRBJ2-2	TGCGCCAGCAGCGTGGGGGCGGGAGATACAACGGGGGAGCTGTTTTTT	CASSVGAGDTTGELFF
TRBV29-1	-	-	TRBJ1-4	TGCAGCGTTGTTTTTTTTGGGAGTAATGAAAAACTGTTTTTT	CSVVFFGSNEKLFF
TRBV19	-	-	TRBJ1-1	TGTGCCAGCCGACAGGCTGGGACCACTGAAGCTTTCTTT	CASRQAGTTEAFF
TRBV27	-	-	TRBJ1-6	TGTGCCAGCAGTTTATCTTCCGTGTTTCTGAGTATCAAATATAATTCACCCCTCCACTTT	CASSLSSVFLSIKYNSPLHF
TRBV7-9	-	once	TRBJ2-7	TGTTCCAGCAGCTTCGGAGCTGAGCAGTACTTC	CSSSFGAEQYF
TRBV7-2	TRBD1	-	TRBJ2-1	TGTGCCAGCAGCTTAGCGGGGACAGGGGGCTACAATGAGCAGTTCTTC	CASSLAGTGGYNEQFF
TRBV7-9	-	-	TRBJ2-1	TGTGCCAGCAGCTTAGACGCGGTCAGCCGGGGTGAGCAGTTCTTC	CASSLDAVSRGEQFF
TRBV7-8	-	-	TRBJ2-1	TGTGCCAGCAGCTTATTAGCCGGGGGCAATGAGCAGTTCTTC	CASSLLAGGNEQFF
TRBV7-8	TRBD2	-	TRBJ2-7	TGTGCCAGCAGCCACCACGTTGGCGGGAGGGCCAGGTACGAGCAGTACTTC	CASSHHVGGRARYEQYF
TRBV6-1	-	-	TRBJ1-1	TGTGCCAGCAGTGAGGGCAGGAACACTGAAGCTTTCTTT	CASSEGRNTEAFF
TRBV29-1	TRBD1	-	TRBJ2-1	TGCAGCGCGGGGACAGGGGGCAATGAGCAGTTCTTC	CSAGTGGNEQFF
TRBV7-8	TRBD1	once	TRBJ1-5	TGTGCCAGCAGCCCGCGAAGGGACAGGGGACAGCCCCAGCATTTT	CASSPRRDRGQPQHF
TRBV27	-	-	TRBJ2-7	TGTGCCAGCAGTTTAGGGCTCTTCTACGAGCAGTACTTC	CASSLGLFYEQYF
TRBV7-2	TRBD2	-	TRBJ2-3	TGTGCCAGCAGCTTCCAGCGGGGTTTCACAGATACGCAGTATTTT	CASSFQRGFTDTQYF
TRBV9	TRBD1	-	TRBJ1-1	TGTGCCAGCAGCGTAGGTCCACAGGGGGCCGGCACTGAAGCTTTCTTT	CASSVGPQGAGTEAFF